These 25 T cell receptor beta chains share one sample of origin, sequenced in a study of cytomegalovirus exposure and HLA in healthy donors. The PCR employed 60 Vbeta primers together with 13 Jbeta primers. Profiled with immunoSEQ multiplex PCR; TCRdb holds only in-frame clones, not every one. The data hold 80,000 to 100,000 clones, with approximately 69% observed a single time. What was sequenced was PBMCs. These TCRs come from a young man in good health and CMV-seropositive.

The chain employs TRBV4-2 and TRBJ2-7; TRBD1 aligns across 9 bases. Losses at the gene ends were 1 base for V and 2 bases for J; bases not matched to a gene: 15. Germline-derived CDR1 and CDR2 are LGHNA and YNFKEQ. The CDR3 sequence is 19 residues long. For the CDR3, the DNA is TGTGCCAGCAGCCAAGGTTTCGCGTCCGGGACAGGGACCGCCTACGAGCAGTACTTC. Its protein is CASSQGFASGTGTAYEQYF.

Only a few counts were recorded for this clone. The chain links TRBV7-2 to TRBJ1-4, with 7 nucleotides matching TRBD1. Germline V gene data show CDR1 as SGHTA and CDR2 as FQGNSA. V was pared by 7 bases and J by 8 bases, with 13 bases of the junction left unmatched. The CDR3 has 15 amino acids. The CDR3 DNA follows: TGTGCCAGCACCCCCAGGGGGGAGGTTTGGGAAAAACTGTTTTTT. Protein product: CASTPRGEVWEKLFF.

This chain uses TRBV6-1 with TRBJ2-4; 10 nucleotides align to TRBD1. Trimming at V came to 4 bases and at J to 12 bases, leaving 9 bases not matched to a gene. The CDR3 is 14 residues long. The germline V gene has CDR1 MNHNS and CDR2 SASEGT. This CDR3 is CASSVVDRGTHQYF. In DNA form, the CDR3 reads TGTGCCAGCAGTGTAGTGGACAGGGGGACTCATCAGTACTTC.

The J gene is TRBJ2-1, the V gene TRBV4-3; D gene unclear. Per the germline V gene, CDR1 is LGHNA and CDR2 is YSLEER. This CDR3 is 17 amino acids long. With 1 base removed from V and 0 bases from J, the gap between germline ends came to 13 bases. CDR3 region: CASSQVPETGSYNEQFF. The CDR3 nucleotides read TGCGCCAGCAGCCAAGTTCCCGAAACTGGCTCCTACAATGAGCAGTTCTTC.

J is TRBJ1-4 and V is TRBV5-1; D might be TRBD1 (5 bases). Germline CDR1 is SGHRS and CDR2 is YFSETQ. Trimming left V 3 bases short and J 4 bases short, with 10 bases between. The CDR3 runs to 14 residues. The DNA for the CDR3 is TGCGCCAGCAGCTCAGGGTCGGATAATGAAAAACTGTTTTTT. Translating it yields CASSSGSDNEKLFF.

About this clone itself: This same CDR3 is encoded by further DNA sequences in the sample. The chain employs TRBV5-4 and TRBJ1-6; the match to TRBD1 covers 7 bases. Per the germline V gene, CDR1 is SGHNT and CDR2 is YYREEE (reference sequence). The CDR3 has 15 amino acids. J lost 2 bases, V lost 4 bases, and 3 bases had no gene match. CDR3 sequence (DNA): TGTGCCAGCAGCCCTGACAGGGCCTATAATTCACCCCTCCACTTT. It specifies CASSPDRAYNSPLHF.

This clone appeared a few times. The chain recombines TRBV7-8 with TRBJ1-3, with D unclear. The CDR3 loop spans 15 amino acids. From germline, CDR1 is SGHVS and CDR2 FQNEAQ. V lost 5 bases, J lost 2 bases, and 13 bases lay in between. CDR3 bases: TGTGCCAGCAGCCCTCTGGTGGGAGCTGGAAACACCATATATTTT. It yields the protein CASSPLVGAGNTIYF.

V and J are TRBV28 and TRBJ1-4; TRBD1 aligns across 8 bases. The CDR3 extends over 16 amino acids. The ends lost 2 bases at V and 3 bases at J; junction bases unmatched: 5. Germline-derived CDR1 and CDR2 are MDHEN and SYDVKM. The CDR3 here is CASSLNRGGPNEKLFF. CDR3 DNA: TGTGCCAGCAGTTTAAACAGGGGGGGTCCTAATGAAAAACTGTTTTTT.

The V call is TRBV6-6, the J call TRBJ2-7; a possible D gene is TRBD2 (6 bases). Deletions cut 2 bases from V and 5 bases from J, with 10 bases between. The CDR3 has 13 amino acids. CDR1 and CDR2 (germline): MNHNY, SVGAGI (reference sequence). In nucleotides, the CDR3 is TGTGCCAGCAGTTACGGGGGGTCCAACGAGCAGTACTTC. Its protein is CASSYGGSNEQYF.

J is TRBJ1-2 and V is TRBV29-1, with TRBD1 as a possible D gene (6 bases). Trimming removed 4 bases from V and 6 bases from J, with 9 bases in between. The CDR3 has 11 amino acids. The germline CDR1 and CDR2 sequences are SQVTM and ANQGSEA. The CDR3 DNA is TGCAGCGTTGGGCGGACAGATGGCTACACCTTC. Its protein product is CSVGRTDGYTF. The variable domain in full, completed from reference TRBV29-1 and TRBJ1-2, reads SAVISQKPSRDICQRGTSLTIQCQVDSQVTMMFWYRQQPGQSLTLIATANQGSEATYESGFVIDKFPISRPNLTFSTLTVSNMSPEDSSIYLCSVGRTDGYTFGSGTRLTVV.

A single count supports this clone. The chain couples TRBV7-7 to TRBJ2-5, with 10 bases identical to TRBD2. CDR1 and CDR2 from the germline V gene are SSHAT and FNYEAQ (reference sequence). The V segment lost 4 bases and the J segment 0 bases; nucleotides outside the gene matches: 14. There are 19 residues in the CDR3. The CDR3 DNA sequence: TGTGCCAGCAGCTCGGGGGAGGGGCTAGCGGGAGAGTACCAAGAGACCCAGTACTTC. Protein product: CASSSGEGLAGEYQETQYF.

This chain connects TRBV27 to TRBJ1-1; 10 nucleotides align to TRBD1. V lost 2 bases and J lost 6; bases outside the gene matches: 12. There are 17 residues in the CDR3. Germline values: CDR1 MNHEY, CDR2 SMNVEV (reference sequence). The CDR3 nucleotides read TGTGCCAGCAGTTTAGATGGATGGGGACAGGGGCGCGCTGAAGCTTTCTTT. This sequence encodes CASSLDGWGQGRAEAFF.

The V gene is TRBV7-9, the J gene TRBJ2-7; 7 bases are shared with TRBD1. The CDR3 consists of 12 residues. Germline loops: CDR1 SEHNR, CDR2 FQNEAQ (reference sequence). V lost 4 bases to trimming and J lost 3 bases; unmatched junction nucleotides: 0. CDR3 DNA: TGTGCCAGCAGCTGGACAGGCTACGAGCAGTACTTC. This translates into CASSWTGYEQYF.

This chain connects TRBV28 to TRBJ1-5, with no clear D. CDR1 is MDHEN, CDR2 SYDVKM, per germline. Trimming shortened V by 7 bases and J by 7 bases, and 14 bases separated the two germline ends. The CDR3 is 13 residues long. CDR3 coding DNA: TGTGCCAGCACGGAGCCCCAGAGGCAGCCCCAGCATTTT. This sequence encodes CASTEPQRQPQHF.

V is TRBV4-3 and J is TRBJ2-7; 7 nucleotides line up with TRBD2. This CDR3 comprises 14 residues. The V and J ends lost 1 base and 4 bases, in that order; junction bases with no gene match: 4. From germline, CDR1 is LGHNA and CDR2 YSLEER. Written as DNA, the CDR3 is TGCGCCAGCAGCCAAGCCGGGAGGTCATACGAGCAGTACTTC. Translating gives CASSQAGRSYEQYF.

This rearrangement joins TRBV6-5 to TRBJ2-1, with TRBD2 matching over 11 bases. Per germline, CDR1 MNHEY and CDR2 SVGAGI. V was clipped by 5 bases and J by 7 bases; unmatched bases: 7. The CDR3 consists of 15 residues. The CDR3 bases are TGTGCCAGCAGTCCCCTTAGCGGGAGGGAGAATGAGCAGTTCTTC. This codes for CASSPLSGRENEQFF.

This clone occurred once. The rearrangement joins TRBV30 to TRBJ2-5; 8 bases align to TRBD2. This CDR3 has 16 residues. Trimming took 3 bases from V and 1 from J; bases not matched to a gene: 10. Germline V gene lookup returns CDR1 GTSNPN and CDR2 SVGIG (reference sequence). The CDR3 loop is CAWSDLSGSSQETQYF. In nucleotides, the CDR3 is TGTGCCTGGAGCGACCTAAGCGGGAGTTCCCAAGAGACCCAGTACTTC.

The rearrangement joins TRBV4-1 to TRBJ2-1, with TRBD2 identical over 15 bases. This CDR3 contains 16 residues. Germline trimming cut 6 bases from V and 12 bases from J; bases unmatched to any gene: 12. Germline CDR1 and CDR2: MGHRA and YSYEKL. The CDR3 sequence: CASSPQRTSGRAAQFF. CDR3 coding DNA: TGCGCCAGCAGTCCGCAACGGACTAGCGGGAGGGCCGCGCAGTTCTTC.

The chain is built from TRBV4-3 and TRBJ1-4; 7 bases are shared with TRBD1. V lost 3 bases and J lost 2; bases outside the gene matches: 6. The CDR3 consists of 16 residues. Per the germline V gene, CDR1 is LGHNA and CDR2 is YSLEER. CDR3 DNA sequence: TGCGCCAGCAGCCAGTTCACAGGGGACACTAATGAAAAACTGTTTTTT. Protein product: CASSQFTGDTNEKLFF.

CDR3 sequence reads: CASSYVDRANTEAFF. The CDR3 nucleotides are TGTGCCAGCAGCTACGTAGACAGGGCTAACACTGAAGCTTTCTTT. The chain couples TRBV5-4 to TRBJ1-1; the match to TRBD1 covers 7 bases. The V gene's germline CDR1 is SGHNT and CDR2 YYREEE (reference sequence). Unmatched junction bases numbered 7, after V lost 3 bases and J lost 2 bases. The CDR3 has 15 residues. Filled out from reference TRBV5-4 and TRBJ1-1, the complete variable domain reads ETGVTQSPTHLIKTRGQQVTLRCSSQSGHNTVSWYQQALGQGPQFIFQYYREEENGRGNFPPRFSGLQFPNYSSELNVNALELDDSALYLCASSYVDRANTEAFFGQGTRLTVV.

The gene calls are TRBV12-5 and TRBJ2-2; D is perhaps TRBD1 (5 bases). Trimming took 1 base from V and 7 from J, leaving 16 bases between them. CDR3 length equals 16 residues. Germline-derived CDR1 and CDR2 are LGHNT and FRNRAP. CDR3 residues: CASGLARSRGSGELFF. The DNA of the CDR3 is TGTGCTAGTGGTTTGGCCAGATCTAGGGGAAGCGGGGAGCTGTTTTTT.

V usage is TRBV19 and J usage is TRBJ1-1; the match to TRBD1 covers 9 bases. The ends lost 5 bases at V and 1 base at J; junction bases unmatched: 8. Germline CDR1 reads LNHDA; CDR2 reads SQIVND (reference sequence). This CDR3 has 16 residues. The CDR3 nucleotides are TGTGCCAGTAGTCCTATGCCGGGACAGGGGAACACTGAAGCTTTCTTT. It specifies CASSPMPGQGNTEAFF.

The chain employs TRBV5-4 and TRBJ2-5; D remains unclear. Germline-derived CDR1 and CDR2 are SGHNT and YYREEE (reference sequence). V gave up 0 bases and J gave up 3 bases, with 6 bases separating them. The CDR3 spans 13 residues. CDR3 sequence (DNA): TGTGCCAGCAGCTTGGTAACAAAAGAGACCCAGTACTTC. Translation: CASSLVTKETQYF.

This chain links TRBV10-3 with TRBJ2-1; D might be TRBD1 (6 bases). Trimming left V 7 bases short and J 4 bases short, with 17 bases between. CDR1 and CDR2 (germline): ENHRY, SYGVKD. The CDR3 loop spans 15 amino acids. The DNA for the CDR3 is TGTGCCATCACTCAGCCAGGGGTGGGTTACAATGAGCAGTTCTTC. This encodes CAITQPGVGYNEQFF.

This clone was found once. This chain uses TRBV6-6 with TRBJ2-7; D may be TRBD1 (5 bases). CDR1 is MNHNY and CDR2 is SVGAGI in the germline V gene (reference sequence). The CDR3 has 13 amino acids. CDR3 nucleotides: TGTGCTACGTCTTGGGGCCCCTCCTACGAGCAGTACTTC. Translating gives CATSWGPSYEQYF.